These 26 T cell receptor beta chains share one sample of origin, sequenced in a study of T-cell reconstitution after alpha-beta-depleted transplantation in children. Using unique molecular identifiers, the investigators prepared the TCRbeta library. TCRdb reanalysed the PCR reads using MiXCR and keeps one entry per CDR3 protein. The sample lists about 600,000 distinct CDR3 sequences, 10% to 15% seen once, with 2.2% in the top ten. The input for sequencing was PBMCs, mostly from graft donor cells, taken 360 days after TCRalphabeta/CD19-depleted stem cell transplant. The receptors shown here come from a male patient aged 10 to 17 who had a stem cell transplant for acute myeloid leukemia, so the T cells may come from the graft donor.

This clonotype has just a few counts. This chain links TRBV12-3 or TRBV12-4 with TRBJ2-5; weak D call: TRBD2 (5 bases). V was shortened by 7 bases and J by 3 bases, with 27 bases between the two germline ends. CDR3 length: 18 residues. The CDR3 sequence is CASTPGWRDTGKKETQYF. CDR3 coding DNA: TGTGCCAGCACTCCGGGCTGGCGAGATACGGGGAAAAAAGAGACCCAGTACTTC.

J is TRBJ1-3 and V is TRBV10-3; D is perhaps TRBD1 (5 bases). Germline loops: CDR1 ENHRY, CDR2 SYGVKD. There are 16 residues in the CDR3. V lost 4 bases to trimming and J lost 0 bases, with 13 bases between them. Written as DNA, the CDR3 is TGTGCCATCAGTGGGGAACAGGTATTCTCTGGAAACACCATATATTTT. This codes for CAISGEQVFSGNTIYF.

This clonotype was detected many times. For the CDR3, the DNA is TGTGCCAGCAGCCAAAACACCGGGGAGCTGTTTTTT. Encoded protein: CASSQNTGELFF. The V call is TRBV3-1, the J call TRBJ2-2, with D uncertain. Germline CDR1 and CDR2: LGHDT and YNNKEL (reference sequence). The CDR3 is 12 residues long. Trimming left V 2 bases short and J 2 bases short, with 0 bases between.

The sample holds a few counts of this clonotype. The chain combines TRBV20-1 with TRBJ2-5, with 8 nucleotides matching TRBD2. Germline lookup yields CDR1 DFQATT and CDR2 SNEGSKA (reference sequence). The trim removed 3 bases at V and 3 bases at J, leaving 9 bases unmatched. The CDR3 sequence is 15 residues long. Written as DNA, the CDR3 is TGCAGTGCTAGCGCGGCGGGAGGCTTTGAAGAGACCCAGTACTTC. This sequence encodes CSASAAGGFEETQYF.

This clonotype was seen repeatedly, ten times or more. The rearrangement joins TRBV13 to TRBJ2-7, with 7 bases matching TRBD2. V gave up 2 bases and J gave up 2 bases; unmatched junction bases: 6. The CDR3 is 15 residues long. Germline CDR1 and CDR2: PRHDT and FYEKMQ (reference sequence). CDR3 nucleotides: TGTGCCAGCAGCTTAACGTTACGGGAGGCCTACGAGCAGTACTTC. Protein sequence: CASSLTLREAYEQYF.

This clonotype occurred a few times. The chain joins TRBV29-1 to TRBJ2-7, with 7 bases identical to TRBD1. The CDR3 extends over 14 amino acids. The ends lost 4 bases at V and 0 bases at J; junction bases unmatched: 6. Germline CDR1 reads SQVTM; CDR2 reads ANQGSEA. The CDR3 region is CSVVQGVNSYEQYF. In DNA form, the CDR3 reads TGCAGCGTTGTGCAGGGGGTCAACTCCTACGAGCAGTACTTC.

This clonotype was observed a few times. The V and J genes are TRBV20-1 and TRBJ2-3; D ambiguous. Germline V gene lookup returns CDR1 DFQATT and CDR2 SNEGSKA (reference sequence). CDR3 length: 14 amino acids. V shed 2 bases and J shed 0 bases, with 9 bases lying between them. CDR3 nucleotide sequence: TGCAGTGCTAGACAGGAGAGTAGCACAGATACGCAGTATTTT. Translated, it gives CSARQESSTDTQYF.

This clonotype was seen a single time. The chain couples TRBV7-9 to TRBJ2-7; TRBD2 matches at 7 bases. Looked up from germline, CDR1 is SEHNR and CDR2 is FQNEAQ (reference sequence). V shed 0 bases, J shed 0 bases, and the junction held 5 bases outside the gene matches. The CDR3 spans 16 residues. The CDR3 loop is CASSLARGGTSYEQYF. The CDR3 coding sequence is TGTGCCAGCAGCTTAGCGCGGGGAGGGACCTCCTACGAGCAGTACTTC.

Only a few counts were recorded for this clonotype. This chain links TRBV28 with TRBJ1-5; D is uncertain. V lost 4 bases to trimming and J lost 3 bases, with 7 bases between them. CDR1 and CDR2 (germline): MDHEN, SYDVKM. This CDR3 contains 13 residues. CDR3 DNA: TGTGCCAGCAGTTCAGTCATCAATCAGCCCCAGCATTTT. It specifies CASSSVINQPQHF.

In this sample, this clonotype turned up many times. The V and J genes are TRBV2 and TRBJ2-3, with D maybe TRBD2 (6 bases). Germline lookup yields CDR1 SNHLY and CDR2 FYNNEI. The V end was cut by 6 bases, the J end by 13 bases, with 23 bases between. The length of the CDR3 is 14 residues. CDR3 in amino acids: CASSVPGLPWIEYF. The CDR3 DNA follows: TGTGCCAGCAGCGTACCGGGACTGCCTTGGATTGAGTATTTT.

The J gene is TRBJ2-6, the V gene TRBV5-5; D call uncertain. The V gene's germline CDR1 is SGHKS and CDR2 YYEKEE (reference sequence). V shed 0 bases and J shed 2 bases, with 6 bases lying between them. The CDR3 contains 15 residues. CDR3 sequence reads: CASSLVQPGANVLTF. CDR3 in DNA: TGTGCCAGCAGCTTGGTACAGCCTGGGGCCAACGTCCTGACTTTC.

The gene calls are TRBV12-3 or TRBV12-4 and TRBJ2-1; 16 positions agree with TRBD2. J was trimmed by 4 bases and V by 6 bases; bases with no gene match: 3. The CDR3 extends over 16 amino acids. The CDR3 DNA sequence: TGTGCCAGCAGCAAGGGACTAGCGGGAGGGTACAATGAGCAGTTCTTC. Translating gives CASSKGLAGGYNEQFF.

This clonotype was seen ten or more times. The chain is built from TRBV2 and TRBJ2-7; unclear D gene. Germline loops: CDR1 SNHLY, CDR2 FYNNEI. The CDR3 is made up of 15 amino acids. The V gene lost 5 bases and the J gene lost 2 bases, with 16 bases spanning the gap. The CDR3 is CASSLLVGLTYEQYF. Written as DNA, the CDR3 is TGTGCCAGCAGTCTATTAGTCGGGTTGACCTACGAGCAGTACTTC.

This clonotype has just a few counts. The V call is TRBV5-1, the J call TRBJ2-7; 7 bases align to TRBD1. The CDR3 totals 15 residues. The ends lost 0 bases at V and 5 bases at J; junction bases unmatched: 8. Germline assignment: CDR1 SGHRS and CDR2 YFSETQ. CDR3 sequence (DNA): TGCGCCAGCAGCTTGGAGGGGGCCAGATTGGACGAGCAGTACTTC. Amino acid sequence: CASSLEGARLDEQYF.

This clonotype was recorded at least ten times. CDR3 DNA: TGCAGTGCCATCACCGGGACTTACCAAGAGACCCAGTACTTC. Its translation is CSAITGTYQETQYF. The rearrangement joins TRBV20-1 to TRBJ2-5; TRBD2 might be the D (6 bases). CDR1 DFQATT and CDR2 SNEGSKA come from the germline V gene (reference sequence). This CDR3 comprises 14 residues. Deletions cut 6 bases from V and 0 bases from J, with 14 bases between.

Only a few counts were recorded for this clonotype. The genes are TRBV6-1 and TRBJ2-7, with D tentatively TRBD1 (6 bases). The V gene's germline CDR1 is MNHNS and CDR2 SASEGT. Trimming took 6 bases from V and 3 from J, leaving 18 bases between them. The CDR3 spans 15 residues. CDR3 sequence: CASSSPGQTYYEQYF. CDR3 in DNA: TGTGCCAGCAGCTCACCGGGACAAACATACTACGAGCAGTACTTC.

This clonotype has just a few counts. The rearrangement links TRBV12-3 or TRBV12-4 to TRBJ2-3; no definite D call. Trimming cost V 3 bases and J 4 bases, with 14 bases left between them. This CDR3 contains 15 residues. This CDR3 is CASSFPGHIPDTQYF. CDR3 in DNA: TGTGCCAGCAGTTTCCCGGGCCATATCCCAGATACGCAGTATTTT.

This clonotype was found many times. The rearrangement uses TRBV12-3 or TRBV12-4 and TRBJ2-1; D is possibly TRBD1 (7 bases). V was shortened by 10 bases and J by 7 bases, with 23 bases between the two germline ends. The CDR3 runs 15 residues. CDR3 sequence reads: CAKTGSGPSRNEQFF. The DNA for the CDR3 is TGTGCCAAGACAGGGAGCGGGCCCTCCCGAAATGAGCAGTTCTTC.

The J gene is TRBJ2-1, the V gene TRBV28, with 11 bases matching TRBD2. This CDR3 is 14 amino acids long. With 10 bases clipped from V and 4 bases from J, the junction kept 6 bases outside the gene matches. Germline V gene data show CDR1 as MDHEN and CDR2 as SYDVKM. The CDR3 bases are TGTGCCATCGTGACTAGCGGGATTTACAATGAGCAGTTCTTC. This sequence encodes CAIVTSGIYNEQFF.

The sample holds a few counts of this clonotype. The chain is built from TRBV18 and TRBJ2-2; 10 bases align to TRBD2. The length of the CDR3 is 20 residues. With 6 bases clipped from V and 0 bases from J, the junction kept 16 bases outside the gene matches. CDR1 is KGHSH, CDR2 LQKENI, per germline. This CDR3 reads CASSPRGLASNSANTGELFF. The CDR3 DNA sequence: TGTGCCAGCTCCCCAAGGGGACTAGCGTCAAATTCCGCGAACACCGGGGAGCTGTTTTTT.

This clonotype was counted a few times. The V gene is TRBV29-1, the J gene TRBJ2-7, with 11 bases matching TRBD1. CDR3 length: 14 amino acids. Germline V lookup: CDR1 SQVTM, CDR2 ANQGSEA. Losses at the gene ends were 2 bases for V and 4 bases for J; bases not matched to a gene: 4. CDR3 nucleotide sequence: TGCAGCGTTGAAACGGGACAGGGGGATTACGAGCAGTACTTC. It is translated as CSVETGQGDYEQYF.

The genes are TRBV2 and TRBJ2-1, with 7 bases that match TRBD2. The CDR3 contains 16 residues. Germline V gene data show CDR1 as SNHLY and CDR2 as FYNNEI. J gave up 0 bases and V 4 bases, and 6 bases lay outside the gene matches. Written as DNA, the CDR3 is TGTGCCAGCAGTGTTGGACTAGTCAGCTCCTACAATGAGCAGTTCTTC. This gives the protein CASSVGLVSSYNEQFF.

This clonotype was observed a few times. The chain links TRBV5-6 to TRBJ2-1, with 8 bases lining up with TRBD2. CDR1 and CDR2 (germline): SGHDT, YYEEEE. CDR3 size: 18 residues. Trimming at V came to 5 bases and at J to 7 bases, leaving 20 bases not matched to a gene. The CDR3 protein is CASRTLDSGTRKENEQFF. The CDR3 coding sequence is TGTGCCAGCAGGACGCTTGATTCCGGGACTAGGAAGGAGAATGAGCAGTTCTTC.

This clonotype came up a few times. The CDR3 spells CASSLGVETAYEQYF. In DNA form, the CDR3 reads TGTGCCAGCAGCTTGGGAGTTGAGACAGCCTACGAGCAGTACTTC. The rearrangement uses TRBV5-5 and TRBJ2-7; the D gene is possibly TRBD1 (5 bases). The CDR3 is 15 residues long. The germline V gene encodes CDR1 SGHKS and CDR2 YYEKEE (reference sequence). V lost 0 bases, J lost 2 bases, and 12 bases lay in between.

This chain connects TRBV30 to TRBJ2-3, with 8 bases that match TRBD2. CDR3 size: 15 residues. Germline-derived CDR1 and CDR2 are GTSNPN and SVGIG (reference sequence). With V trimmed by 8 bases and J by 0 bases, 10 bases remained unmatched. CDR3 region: CARSMGTRSTDTQYF. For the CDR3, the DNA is TGTGCCCGCTCCATGGGGACTAGGAGCACAGATACGCAGTATTTT.

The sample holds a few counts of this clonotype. The DNA for the CDR3 is TGCAGTGCTACCGGACCTTCTAAGGAGCAGTACTTC. It is translated as CSATGPSKEQYF. The genes are TRBV20-1 and TRBJ2-7; D not certain. The CDR3 covers 12 residues. V lost 4 bases and J lost 7, with 14 bases in between. The germline gives CDR1 DFQATT, CDR2 SNEGSKA (reference sequence).